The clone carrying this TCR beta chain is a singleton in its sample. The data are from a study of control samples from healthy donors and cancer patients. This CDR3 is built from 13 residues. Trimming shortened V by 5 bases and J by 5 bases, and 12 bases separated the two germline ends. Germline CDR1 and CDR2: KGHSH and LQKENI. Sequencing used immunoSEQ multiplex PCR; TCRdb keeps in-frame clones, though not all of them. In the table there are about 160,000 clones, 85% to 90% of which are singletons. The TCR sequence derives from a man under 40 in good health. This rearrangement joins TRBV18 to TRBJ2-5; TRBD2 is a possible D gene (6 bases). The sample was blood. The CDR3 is CASSFIGGETQYF. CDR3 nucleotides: TGTGCCAGCTCATTCATCGGAGGGGAGACCCAGTACTTC. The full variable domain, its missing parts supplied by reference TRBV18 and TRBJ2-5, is NAGVMQNPRHLVRRRGQEARLRCSPMKGHSHVYWYRQLPEEGLKFMVYLQKENIIDESGMPKERFSAEFPKEGPSILRIQQVVRGDSAAYFCASSFIGGETQYFGPGTRLLVL.